Listed here is a single T cell receptor beta chain. What it binds is not known. These data belong to a study of OX40 agonist ivuxolimab in advanced cancers. General study results and limits: With doses of 0.1 to 3.0 mg/kg, CD4+ and CD8+ blood T cells had undergone clonal expansion by week 6. The antigen specificity of the peripheral T cells (those that were expanded) was not determined. Fewer expanded clones were found on average in CD4+ than in CD8+ T cells. The authors also found low normalized T-cell clonal expansion in some nonresponders.

The CDR3 runs to 12 residues. Per the germline V gene, CDR1 is SGHTA and CDR2 is FQGNSA. The V and J ends lost 5 bases and 13 bases respectively, with 12 bases between them. Some clones are missing from TCRdb's copy, which holds only in-frame ones; the method was immunoSEQ multiplex PCR. The repertoire holds 30,000 to 35,000 clones, with roughly 91% as singletons. The J gene is TRBJ1-6, the V gene TRBV7-2; tentatively, D is TRBD1 (6 bases). The clonotype originates from an adult with an advanced solid tumor such as melanoma, head and neck, liver or kidney cancer. The input for sequencing was CD4+ or CD8+ T cells sorted from blood, taken in a trial of the OX40 agonist ivuxolimab. Here the CDR3 reads CASSPGGLPLHF. The DNA of the CDR3 is TGTGCCAGCAGCCCCGGGGGCCTTCCCCTCCACTTT.